A selection of T cell receptor beta chains follows, all from one sample in a study of CD8 T cells in Susac syndrome. TCRdb re-called the immunoSEQ multiplex PCR reads with MiXCR, one entry per CDR3 protein. The table records approximately 210,000 distinct CDR3 sequences, 94% of them present only once. The sequencing sample was made of CD4+ T cells from PBMCs. The receptors here all came from a human donor with Susac syndrome. CDR3s include the opening cysteine and the closing phenylalanine or tryptophan. The D gene is left open where the match is weak. Size is stated for part of the rows, as once, few or many counts, or as a class when the clone is expanded.

v_gene: TRBV5-1
j_gene: TRBJ1-2
abundance: .
d_gene: TRBD1
CDR3aa: CASSPGQGQGYTF
CDR3nt: TGCGCCAGCAGCCCCGGACAGGGGCAGGGCTACACCTTC

v_gene: TRBV2
j_gene: TRBJ2-5
abundance: .
d_gene: .
CDR3aa: CASTADRIQETQYF
CDR3nt: TGTGCCAGCACTGCGGACAGAATACAAGAGACCCAGTACTTC

v_gene: TRBV18
j_gene: TRBJ1-1
abundance: .
d_gene: .
CDR3aa: CASSPDTITEAFF
CDR3nt: TGTGCCAGCTCACCCGACACTATCACTGAAGCTTTCTTT

v_gene: TRBV29-1
j_gene: TRBJ2-4
abundance: .
d_gene: TRBD2
CDR3aa: CSLHPGLAGGWQNIQYF
CDR3nt: TGCAGCCTCCACCCGGGCCTAGCGGGGGGCTGGCAAAACATTCAGTACTTC

v_gene: TRBV12-3/TRBV12-4
j_gene: TRBJ2-1
abundance: .
d_gene: TRBD2
CDR3aa: CASSPQMGLAGVPNEQFF
CDR3nt: TGTGCCAGCAGTCCTCAAATGGGACTAGCGGGGGTTCCCAATGAGCAGTTCTTC

v_gene: TRBV15
j_gene: TRBJ2-2
abundance: .
d_gene: .
CDR3aa: CATSRGFLTNTGELFF
CDR3nt: TGTGCCACCAGCAGAGGGTTCTTGACGAACACCGGGGAGCTGTTTTTT

v_gene: TRBV10-3
j_gene: TRBJ1-6
abundance: .
d_gene: TRBD1
CDR3aa: CAISGSGQGSRPLHF
CDR3nt: TGTGCCATCAGTGGATCGGGACAGGGGAGCCGACCCCTCCACTTT

v_gene: TRBV3-1
j_gene: TRBJ2-5
abundance: .
d_gene: .
CDR3aa: CASSLQTEGETQYF
CDR3nt: TGTGCCAGCAGCCTACAAACGGAGGGGGAGACCCAGTACTTC

v_gene: TRBV6-2/TRBV6-3
j_gene: TRBJ1-1
abundance: once
d_gene: TRBD1
CDR3aa: CASETDGAIGQENTEAFF
CDR3nt: TGTGCCAGCGAAACCGATGGGGCGATAGGACAGGAGAACACTGAAGCTTTCTTT

v_gene: TRBV10-3
j_gene: TRBJ2-1
abundance: .
d_gene: .
CDR3aa: CAISRSDNEQFF
CDR3nt: TGTGCCATCAGTCGTAGCGACAATGAGCAGTTCTTC

v_gene: TRBV6-1
j_gene: TRBJ2-3
abundance: once
d_gene: .
CDR3aa: CASNRQADTSTDTQYF
CDR3nt: TGTGCCAGCAACCGGCAGGCCGATACTAGCACAGATACGCAGTATTTT

v_gene: TRBV28
j_gene: TRBJ1-2
abundance: .
d_gene: .
CDR3aa: CASAGANGYTF
CDR3nt: TGTGCCAGTGCAGGGGCGAATGGCTACACCTTC

v_gene: TRBV20-1
j_gene: TRBJ2-7
abundance: .
d_gene: TRBD1
CDR3aa: CSAGQGVYEQYF
CDR3nt: TGCAGTGCCGGACAGGGTGTATACGAGCAGTACTTC

v_gene: TRBV7-3
j_gene: TRBJ2-1
abundance: .
d_gene: .
CDR3aa: CASSPGGNYNEQFF
CDR3nt: TGTGCCAGCAGCCCGGGTGGCAACTACAATGAGCAGTTCTTC

v_gene: TRBV5-6
j_gene: TRBJ2-2
abundance: few
d_gene: TRBD1
CDR3aa: CASSLGQGGTGELFF
CDR3nt: TGTGCCAGCAGCTTAGGACAGGGGGGCACCGGGGAGCTGTTTTTT

v_gene: TRBV29-1
j_gene: TRBJ1-6
abundance: once
d_gene: TRBD1
CDR3aa: CSVEEDRAYNSPLHF
CDR3nt: TGCAGCGTTGAAGAGGACAGGGCCTATAATTCACCCCTCCACTTT

v_gene: TRBV25-1
j_gene: TRBJ1-1
abundance: .
d_gene: TRBD1
CDR3aa: CASRRGQPMNTEAFF
CDR3nt: TGTGCCAGCAGAAGGGGACAGCCTATGAACACTGAAGCTTTCTTT

v_gene: TRBV20-1
j_gene: TRBJ1-2
abundance: .
d_gene: .
CDR3aa: CSARDLTESGYTF
CDR3nt: TGCAGTGCTAGAGATTTAACAGAAAGTGGCTACACCTTC

v_gene: TRBV7-6
j_gene: TRBJ2-1
abundance: .
d_gene: TRBD2
CDR3aa: CASSLGRGGQVNEQFF
CDR3nt: TGTGCCAGCAGCTTAGGGCGGGGGGGCCAGGTCAATGAGCAGTTCTTC

v_gene: TRBV24-1
j_gene: TRBJ2-6
abundance: .
d_gene: .
CDR3aa: CATSAPYQGEHVLTF
CDR3nt: TGTGCCACCAGTGCCCCCTATCAAGGGGAACACGTCCTGACTTTC

v_gene: TRBV7-3
j_gene: TRBJ1-5
abundance: once
d_gene: TRBD1
CDR3aa: CASSFTGGNSNQPQHF
CDR3nt: TGTGCCAGCAGCTTTACAGGGGGCAATAGCAATCAGCCCCAGCATTTT

v_gene: TRBV27
j_gene: TRBJ2-7
abundance: .
d_gene: .
CDR3aa: CASSPGARSEQYF
CDR3nt: TGTGCCAGCAGTCCGGGGGCGCGCAGCGAGCAGTACTTC

v_gene: TRBV29-1
j_gene: TRBJ1-2
abundance: .
d_gene: .
CDR3aa: CSVDPPGSGYTF
CDR3nt: TGCAGCGTCGACCCCCCAGGGTCTGGCTACACCTTC

v_gene: TRBV4-1
j_gene: TRBJ1-1
abundance: once
d_gene: .
CDR3aa: CASSQDWGGGIYTEAFF
CDR3nt: TGCGCCAGCAGCCAAGATTGGGGAGGGGGGATCTACACTGAAGCTTTCTTT